The 15 T cell receptor beta chains below come from one sample, sequenced in a study of cytomegalovirus exposure and HLA in healthy donors. Vbeta (60) and Jbeta (13) primers were used in the PCR. Only in-frame clones appear in the TCRdb table, and some are missing; sequencing was by immunoSEQ multiplex PCR. The sample includes hundreds of thousands of clones, 82% seen only once; the top ten take around 6%. Source material: PBMCs. All receptors come from a middle-aged man in good health and CMV-seropositive.

The J gene is TRBJ2-2, the V gene TRBV14, with D perhaps matching TRBD1 (6 bases). V lost 4 bases, J lost 0 bases, and 12 bases lay in between. The CDR3 runs 16 residues. Germline CDR1 reads SGHDN; CDR2 reads FVKESK. In nucleotides, the CDR3 is TGTGCCAGCAGCCCACGTCAGGGGTCGAACACCGGGGAGCTGTTTTTT. It is translated as CASSPRQGSNTGELFF.

The V call is TRBV7-3, the J call TRBJ2-3, with 7 bases fitting TRBD2. The CDR3 covers 13 residues. V lost 5 bases to trimming and J lost 6 bases; unmatched junction nucleotides: 5. Per the germline V gene, CDR1 is SGHTA and CDR2 is FQGTGA. The DNA of the CDR3 is TGTGCCAGCAGCGCCACACTAGCGGATACGCAGTATTTT. Protein: CASSATLADTQYF.

This chain joins TRBV2 and TRBJ1-2; D perhaps matches TRBD1 (5 bases). V gave up 6 bases and J gave up 3 bases, with 11 bases separating them. Germline lookup yields CDR1 SNHLY and CDR2 FYNNEI. The CDR3 has 13 residues. The CDR3 DNA sequence: TGTGCCAGCAGGGAGGGGCGCCACTATGGCTACACCTTC. This sequence encodes CASREGRHYGYTF.

The chain has TRBV6-5 and TRBJ2-7, with 10 nucleotides matching TRBD1. Germline-derived CDR1 and CDR2 are MNHEY and SVGAGI. V dropped 6 bases and J dropped 3; count of bases not matched to a gene: 8. The CDR3 runs to 15 residues. In DNA, the CDR3 is TGTGCCAGCAGGCCAGACAGGGGGCGCCTCTACGAGCAGTACTTC. It translates to CASRPDRGRLYEQYF.

The chain joins TRBV29-1 to TRBJ2-3; D may be TRBD1 (6 bases). Germline CDR1 reads SQVTM; CDR2 reads ANQGSEA. The length of the CDR3 is 13 residues. V was clipped by 5 bases and J by 6 bases, with 15 bases between them. CDR3 nucleotides: TGCAGCGTTCCCGGGACACCCTCCGATACGCAGTATTTT. It yields the protein CSVPGTPSDTQYF.

The chain combines TRBV6-5 with TRBJ1-3, with D unclear. Trimming stripped 4 bases from V and 7 bases from J, with 11 bases between. The germline V gene has CDR1 MNHEY and CDR2 SVGAGI. This CDR3 has 13 residues. The CDR3: CASSSPGANTIYF. As DNA, the CDR3 is TGTGCCAGCAGTTCCCCCGGTGCGAACACCATATATTTT.

There are a few counts of this clone. V gene TRBV2 combines with J gene TRBJ2-5; D is perhaps TRBD1 (6 bases). The germline CDR1 and CDR2 sequences are SNHLY and FYNNEI. The length of the CDR3 is 14 residues. Trimming took 6 bases from V and 0 from J, leaving 11 bases between them. The DNA for the CDR3 is TGTGCCAGCAGGACAGGTTTCGACCAAGAGACCCAGTACTTC. Translation: CASRTGFDQETQYF.

This CDR3 is CASSFSGFTEAFF. CDR3 sequence (DNA): TGTGCCAGCAGTTTTTCAGGGTTCACTGAAGCTTTCTTT. The rearrangement joins TRBV27 to TRBJ1-1; tentative D call: TRBD1 (5 bases). Trimming pared 3 bases from V and 4 bases from J, leaving 9 bases between. This CDR3 spans 13 amino acids. Germline V gene data show CDR1 as MNHEY and CDR2 as SMNVEV (reference sequence).

V gene TRBV18 combines with J gene TRBJ1-1, with 8 positions matching TRBD1. Per germline, CDR1 KGHSH and CDR2 LQKENI. With 2 bases clipped from V and 4 bases from J, the junction kept 3 bases outside the gene matches. This CDR3 has 14 amino acids. CDR3 in DNA: TGTGCCAGCTCACCAAACACAGGGGGCACTGAAGCTTTCTTT. The encoded protein is CASSPNTGGTEAFF.

The CDR3 loop is CASSLKDSLYGYTF. As DNA, the CDR3 is TGTGCCAGCAGCTTAAAGGACAGCCTCTATGGCTACACCTTC. V and J are TRBV7-9 and TRBJ1-2, with a possible D match to TRBD1 (6 bases). Germline CDR1 reads SEHNR; CDR2 reads FQNEAQ (reference sequence). V lost 2 bases, J lost 4 bases, and 11 bases lay in between. There are 14 residues in the CDR3.

The chain joins TRBV5-6 to TRBJ1-2, with a possible D match to TRBD1 (6 bases). The CDR3 totals 15 residues. Trimming left V 0 bases short and J 1 base short, with 10 bases between. From germline, CDR1 is SGHDT and CDR2 YYEEEE. The CDR3 DNA follows: TGTGCCAGCAGCTTGGGTAACAGGGATAACTATGGCTACACCTTC. Translation: CASSLGNRDNYGYTF.

The gene calls are TRBV29-1 and TRBJ1-2; 8 bases line up with TRBD1. V shed 2 bases, J shed 6 bases, and the junction held 8 bases outside the gene matches. The CDR3 contains 14 residues. The germline CDR1 and CDR2 sequences are SQVTM and ANQGSEA. The CDR3 DNA reads as TGCAGCGTTGAACCCCTGGACAGGGAGGATGGCTACACCTTC. Translated, it gives CSVEPLDREDGYTF.

The gene calls are TRBV5-1 and TRBJ2-1; 10 nucleotides align to TRBD2. Germline V gene sequence: CDR1 SGHRS, CDR2 YFSETQ. V shed 0 bases and J 8 bases; nucleotides not matched to a gene: 8. This CDR3 has 16 residues. CDR3 sequence reads: CASSLDPSGSIDEQFF. The DNA for the CDR3 is TGCGCCAGCAGCTTGGACCCTAGCGGGAGTATTGATGAGCAGTTCTTC.

The chain uses TRBV27 and TRBJ2-1; TRBD2 matches 7 bases. Germline values: CDR1 MNHEY, CDR2 SMNVEV (reference sequence). V was pared by 6 bases and J by 4 bases, with 6 bases of the junction left unmatched. This CDR3 comprises 14 residues. The CDR3 DNA follows: TGTGCCAGCAGAGCCGGACTAGGGTACAATGAGCAGTTCTTC. This codes for CASRAGLGYNEQFF.

The chain combines TRBV6-6 with TRBJ2-2, with 9 bases lining up with TRBD2. CDR1 and CDR2 from the germline V gene are MNHNY and SVGAGI (reference sequence). The CDR3 has 16 residues. Trimming at V came to 7 bases and at J to 13 bases, leaving 19 bases not matched to a gene. This CDR3 is CASIERGTSGRGRLFF. The CDR3 DNA sequence: TGTGCCAGCATAGAGAGGGGAACTAGCGGGCGGGGAAGGCTGTTTTTT.